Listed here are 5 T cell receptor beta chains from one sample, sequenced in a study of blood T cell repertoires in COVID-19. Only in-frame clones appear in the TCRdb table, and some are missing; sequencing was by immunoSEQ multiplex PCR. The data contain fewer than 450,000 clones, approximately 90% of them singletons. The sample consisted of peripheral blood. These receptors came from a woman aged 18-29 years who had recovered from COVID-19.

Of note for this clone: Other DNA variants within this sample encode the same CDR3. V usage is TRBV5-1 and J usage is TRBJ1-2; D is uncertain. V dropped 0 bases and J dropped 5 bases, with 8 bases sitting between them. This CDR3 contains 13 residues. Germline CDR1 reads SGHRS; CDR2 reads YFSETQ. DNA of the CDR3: TGCGCCAGCAGCTTGGCGAGGGAATATGGCTACACCTTC. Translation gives CASSLAREYGYTF.

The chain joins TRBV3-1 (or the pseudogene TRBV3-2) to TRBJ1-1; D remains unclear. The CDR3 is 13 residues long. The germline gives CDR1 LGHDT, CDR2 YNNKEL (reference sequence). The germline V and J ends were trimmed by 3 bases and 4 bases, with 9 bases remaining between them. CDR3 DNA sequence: TGTGCCAGCAGCCATGGGCTCGGCACTGAAGCTTTCTTT. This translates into CASSHGLGTEAFF.

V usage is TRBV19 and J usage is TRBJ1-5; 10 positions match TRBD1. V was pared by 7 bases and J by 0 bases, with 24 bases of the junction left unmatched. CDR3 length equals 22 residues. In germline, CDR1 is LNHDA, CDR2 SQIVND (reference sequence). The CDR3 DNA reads TGTGCCAGTAAAACTGGGGTTGGTCGGCATACCGGGACAGGGGATAGCAATCAGCCCCAGCATTTT. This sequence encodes CASKTGVGRHTGTGDSNQPQHF.

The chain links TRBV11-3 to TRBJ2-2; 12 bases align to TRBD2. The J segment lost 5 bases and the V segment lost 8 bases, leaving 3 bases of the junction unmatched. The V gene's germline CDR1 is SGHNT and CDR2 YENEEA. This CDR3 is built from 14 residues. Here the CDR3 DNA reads TGTGCCAGCGGGGGGACTAGCGGGACCGGGGAGCTGTTTTTT. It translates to CASGGTSGTGELFF.

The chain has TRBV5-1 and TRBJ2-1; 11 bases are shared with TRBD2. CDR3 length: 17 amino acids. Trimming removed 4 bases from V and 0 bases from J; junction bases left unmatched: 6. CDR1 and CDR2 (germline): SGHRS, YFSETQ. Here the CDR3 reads CASSPVGLADSYNEQFF. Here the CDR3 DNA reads TGCGCCAGCAGCCCGGTGGGACTAGCGGACTCCTACAATGAGCAGTTCTTC. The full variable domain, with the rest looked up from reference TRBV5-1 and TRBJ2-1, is KAGVTQTPRYLIKTRGQQVTLSCSPISGHRSVSWYQQTPGQGLQFLFEYFSETQRNKGNFPGRFSGRQFSNSRSEMNVSTLELGDSALYLCASSPVGLADSYNEQFFGPGTRLTVL.